This T cell receptor (beta chain) was profiled in a study of blood T cell repertoires in COVID-19. The overall study: Sources were T cells, B-cell-depleted T cells, or PBMCs; the material itself was cDNA or gDNA.

Participant-reported clinical history was the basis for cohort assignment. Recovery among Cohort 3 donors was established by two negative PCRs, clearance, or symptom resolution. In the original workflow: Nucleated cell number was recorded as an estimate derived from reference gene primer amplification. Sequenced by immunoSEQ multiplex PCR; TCRdb stores in-frame clones only, minus some. For V, J and clone size, that table is used; D and trimming come from the DNA. Here the sample spans around 300,000 clones, around 90% being singletons. Germline CDR1 is KGHSH and CDR2 is LQKENI. The CDR3 totals 18 residues. J was trimmed by 5 bases and V by 3 bases; bases with no gene match: 16.

Sequencing was carried out using PBMCs or T cells enriched from blood (not recorded which). The sequence was obtained from a woman aged 30 to 39 who had recovered from COVID-19. The chain is built from TRBV18 and TRBJ1-1; 9 bases agree with TRBD1. The DNA for the CDR3 is TGTGCCAGCTCACCCTCACAGGGGGCGGGTAGCTATACAACTGAAGCTTTCTTT. It encodes CASSPSQGAGSYTTEAFF.